This entry features one T cell receptor beta chain sequence. The germline gives CDR1 MRHNA, CDR2 SNTAGT. The CDR3 has 12 amino acids. V was cut by 2 bases and J by 7 bases, with 7 bases left in between. The data belong to a study of Tregs in tolerant kidney transplant recipients. Profiled with immunoSEQ multiplex PCR; TCRdb holds only in-frame clones, not every one. The top ten clones hold roughly 1.7% of a sample with fewer than 95,000 clones, roughly 93% of them seen once. Recipients received nonmyeloablative bone marrow transplants from related graft donors, with transient mixed chimerism. This sample comprised CD4+ T cells from blood (PBMCs), obtained 12 months after the transplant. This sequence was found in a human patient who received a combined kidney and bone marrow transplant. The T cells may partly be graft donor cells. The chain is built from TRBV6-4 and TRBJ2-3, with D possibly TRBD1 on 6 matching bases. DNA for the CDR3: TGTGCCAGCAGTGACCAGGGGAATACGCAGTATTTT. Its translation: CASSDQGNTQYF.